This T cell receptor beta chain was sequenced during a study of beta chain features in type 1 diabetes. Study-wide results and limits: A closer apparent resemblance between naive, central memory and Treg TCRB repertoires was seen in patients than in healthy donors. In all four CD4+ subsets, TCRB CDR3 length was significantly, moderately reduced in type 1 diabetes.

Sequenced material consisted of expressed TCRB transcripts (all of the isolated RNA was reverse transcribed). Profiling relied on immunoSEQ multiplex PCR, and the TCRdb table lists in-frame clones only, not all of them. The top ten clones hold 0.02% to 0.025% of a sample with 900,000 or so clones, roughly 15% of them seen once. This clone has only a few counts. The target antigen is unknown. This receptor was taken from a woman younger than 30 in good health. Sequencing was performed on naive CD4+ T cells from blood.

The CDR3 region has the DNA TGCGCCAGCAGCCAAGTTTCTAGTTCCAGGGAGCAGTACTTC. Protein sequence: CASSQVSSSREQYF. The J gene is TRBJ2-7, the V gene TRBV4-1; D gene uncertain. Looked up from germline, CDR1 is MGHRA and CDR2 is YSYEKL. V lost 1 base and J 7 bases, leaving 14 bases between the germline ends. The CDR3 loop spans 14 amino acids.